Listed below are T cell receptor beta chains from one sample, sequenced in a study of T cell responses to AZD1222 COVID-19 vaccine. Using immunoSEQ multiplex PCR, the repertoire was profiled, and TCRdb retains in-frame clones only, with some absent. The repertoire has about 190,000 clones, approximately 92% of them found once; the top ten carry about 6.9%. The input for sequencing was peripheral blood, taken on day 0 of AZD1222 vaccination. The receptor set was obtained from an adult in good health. The CDR3 runs from the conserved cysteine through the conserved F or W. D genes are given only for firm matches. Where a row states a size, it is once, few, many or the class of an expanded clone; other rows omit it.

clone size | D gene | J gene | V gene | CDR3 protein | CDR3 DNA
- | - | TRBJ2-2 | TRBV5-6 | CASSLRDSAGELFF | TGTGCCAGCAGCCTCAGAGACAGTGCCGGGGAGCTGTTTTTT
- | TRBD1 | TRBJ2-3 | TRBV28 | CASSRQGPDTQYF | TGTGCCAGCAGTCGACAGGGACCAGATACGCAGTATTTT
once | - | TRBJ2-1 | TRBV30 | CAWSYGGYNEQFF | TGTGCCTGGAGTTACGGAGGATACAATGAGCAGTTCTTC
- | - | TRBJ2-7 | TRBV7-2 | CASSLGYGLSYEQYF | TGTGCCAGCAGCCTCGGGTACGGATTGTCCTACGAGCAGTACTTC
- | TRBD1 | TRBJ2-7 | TRBV6-5 | CASSSVGTGNYEQYF | TGTGCCAGCAGTTCAGTCGGGACAGGAAACTACGAGCAGTACTTC
- | TRBD2 | TRBJ2-1 | TRBV6-5 | CASPGGDYSHNEQFF | TGTGCCAGCCCCGGGGGGGACTACTCCCACAATGAGCAGTTCTTC
- | TRBD1 | TRBJ2-1 | TRBV6-5 | CASRRDRVNEQFF | TGTGCCAGCAGACGGGACAGGGTCAATGAGCAGTTCTTC
- | TRBD2 | TRBJ2-5 | TRBV24-1 | CATSDSASGDETQYF | TGTGCCACCAGTGATTCAGCTAGCGGCGACGAGACCCAGTACTTC
- | - | TRBJ1-1 | TRBV28 | CASSPGTGEAFF | TGTGCCAGCAGTCCCGGCACCGGGGAAGCTTTCTTT
few | - | TRBJ2-5 | TRBV28 | CASRPPGSQETQYF | TGTGCCAGCAGACCGCCGGGATCCCAAGAGACCCAGTACTTC
- | TRBD1 | TRBJ1-5 | TRBV6-6 | CASGTGNNQPQHF | TGTGCCAGCGGGACAGGGAACAATCAGCCCCAGCATTTT
once | TRBD1 | TRBJ1-4 | TRBV9 | CASSVGQGGTEKLFF | TGTGCCAGCAGCGTAGGGCAGGGGGGGACTGAAAAACTGTTTTTT
- | - | TRBJ2-3 | TRBV4-2 | CASSQELVSTDTQYF | TGTGCCAGCAGCCAGGAACTAGTTAGCACAGATACGCAGTATTTT
- | TRBD1 | TRBJ1-1 | TRBV10-3 | CAISESAGGLGNTEAFF | TGTGCCATCAGTGAGTCCGCAGGGGGTTTGGGTAACACTGAAGCTTTCTTT
few | - | TRBJ2-7 | TRBV7-8 | CASSLAPTEVLYEQYF | TGTGCCAGCAGCTTAGCGCCGACAGAAGTTCTCTACGAGCAGTACTTC
- | TRBD2 | TRBJ2-5 | TRBV2 | CASSEARGGGTGETQYF | TGTGCCAGCAGTGAAGCCAGAGGCGGGGGGACGGGAGAGACCCAGTACTTC
- | TRBD2 | TRBJ2-5 | TRBV12-5 | CASGLSSGGETQYF | TGTGCTAGTGGTTTGAGTAGCGGGGGTGAGACCCAGTACTTC
once | TRBD1 | TRBJ2-4 | TRBV7-2 | CASSLVPGGLAKNIQYF | TGTGCCAGCAGCTTAGTTCCAGGGGGCTTAGCCAAAAACATTCAGTACTTC
- | - | TRBJ1-1 | TRBV12-3/TRBV12-4 | CASSLRSVTEAFF | TGTGCCAGCAGTTTACGTTCGGTCACTGAAGCTTTCTTT
once | - | TRBJ1-5 | TRBV6-2/TRBV6-3 | CASSYFTGKTNQPQHF | TGTGCCAGCAGTTACTTTACAGGAAAAACCAATCAGCCCCAGCATTTT
- | - | TRBJ1-3 | TRBV29-1 | CSARPFSGNTIYF | TGCAGCGCAAGACCCTTCTCTGGAAACACCATATATTTT
- | - | TRBJ2-2 | TRBV29-1 | CSVASGTLNTGELFF | TGCAGCGTTGCCTCCGGGACACTAAACACCGGGGAGCTGTTTTTT
- | TRBD2 | TRBJ2-5 | TRBV28 | CASRASGGSYQETQYF | TGTGCCAGCAGGGCTAGCGGGGGATCGTACCAAGAGACCCAGTACTTC
- | TRBD1 | TRBJ2-1 | TRBV6-5 | CASSRDRKAQFF | TGTGCCAGCAGTCGGGACAGGAAAGCGCAGTTCTTC